The clone carrying this TCR beta chain has a handful of counts. Its antigen is undetermined. The table came from immunoSEQ multiplex PCR; TCRdb's copy has only in-frame clones and leaves some out. The repertoire holds about 6,500 clones, with approximately 67% as singletons. This CDR3 region has 14 residues. The germline V gene encodes CDR1 MNHEY and CDR2 SVGAGI. Trimming pared 8 bases from V and 6 bases from J, leaving 16 bases between. These data belong to a study of coeliac disease. One frozen roughly 480,000-cell aliquot per fraction was sequenced. The study's findings and limits: Known gliadin-specific TRB sequences: about 50% of the 18 coeliac samples, only 1 of 6 controls.

The sequenced material came from lymphocytes from the gut lamina propria. V gene TRBV6-5 combines with J gene TRBJ1-4, with D perhaps matching TRBD1 (6 bases). The source of this sequence is a man in his 60s with celiac disease on a gluten-free diet. CDR3 DNA sequence: TGTGCCAGCCGGCGGGGGGCGGATGATGAAAAACTGTTTTTT. This codes for CASRRGADDEKLFF.